This T cell receptor (beta chain) originates from a study of blood T cell repertoires in COVID-19. Study summary: PBMCs, B-cell-depleted T cells, or T cells were the source of the cDNA or gDNA that made up the material.

Between the trimmed V and J ends, which lost 4 bases and 0 bases, there was a span of 12 bases. Per germline, CDR1 SGHVS and CDR2 FNYEAQ. The CDR3 runs to 16 residues. In the original analysis: The authors estimated nucleated cell counts from reference gene primer amplification. Repertoires were generated with immunoSEQ multiplex PCR, while TCRdb's copy carries only in-frame clones and drops some. V and J calls and clone size are copied from that table; D and trimming were computed from the DNA. This sample has around 82,000 clones, with over 75% found just once. The V and J genes are TRBV7-6 and TRBJ2-2; D is undetermined. Input material: peripheral blood. The origin of this receptor is a human donor in a cohort sampled during active COVID-19. CDR3 nucleotide sequence: TGTGCCAGCAGCTCCCCACCCGACTCGAACACCGGGGAGCTGTTTTTT. It encodes CASSSPPDSNTGELFF. Looking up the rest from reference TRBV7-6 and TRBJ2-2 gives the full variable domain: GAGVSQSPRYKVTKRGQDVALRCDPISGHVSLYWYRQALGQGPEFLTYFNYEAQQDKSGLPNDRFSAERPEGSISTLTIQRTEQRDSAMYRCASSSPPDSNTGELFFGEGSRLTVL.